Presented here are 2 T cell receptor beta chains from one specimen sequenced in a study of PD-1 blockade in classical Hodgkin lymphoma. No patient escaped relapse after autologous stem cell transplantation, and brentuximab vedotin exposure varied. Thawed PBMCs underwent magnetic negative selection to obtain purified CD8+ T cells. TCRdb's copy holds only in-frame clones and misses some; the assay was immunoSEQ multiplex PCR. The repertoire holds 10,000 to 15,000 clones, 65% to 80% seen once, with roughly a quarter in the top ten. Specimen: CD8+ T cells from blood, collected at baseline. The source is a human donor with classical Hodgkin lymphoma.

The rearrangement uses TRBV19 and TRBJ2-7; 11 bases align to TRBD1. This CDR3 comprises 15 residues. The germline gives CDR1 LNHDA, CDR2 SQIVND (reference sequence). V trimming: 5 bases; J trimming: 2 bases; junction bases outside the gene matches: 5. Written as DNA, the CDR3 is TGTGCCAGTAGTTTCGGACAGGGGGCTCCCTACGAGCAGTACTTC. It is translated as CASSFGQGAPYEQYF.

By frequency in the sample, this clone is medium-sized. This rearrangement joins TRBV4-1 to TRBJ1-5; D call uncertain. CDR1 is MGHRA and CDR2 is YSYEKL in the germline V gene. The V gene lost 0 bases and the J gene lost 3 bases, with 9 bases spanning the gap. This CDR3 is built from 15 residues. The CDR3 region has the DNA TGCGCCAGCAGCCAAGATGATAGTCTCAATCAGCCCCAGCATTTT. Translating it yields CASSQDDSLNQPQHF.